Below, one T cell receptor beta chain is given with its context. Its antigen is still unknown. The data were taken from a study of OX40 agonist ivuxolimab in advanced cancers. Overall study: Ivuxolimab doses were 0.01, 0.1, 0.3, 1.5, 3 or 10 mg/kg every 2 weeks.

Whole-study findings and limits: Antigen specificity of clonally expanded peripheral T cells was not established.

Sequencing was performed with immunoSEQ multiplex PCR; in TCRdb, only in-frame clones are kept and a portion is missing. The sample records about 58,000 clones, 82% being singletons. Germline CDR1 and CDR2: SQVTM and ANQGSEA. There are 13 residues in the CDR3. The V and J ends lost 7 bases and 1 base respectively, with 13 bases between them. The sample was CD4+ or CD8+ T cells sorted from blood, taken in a trial of the OX40 agonist ivuxolimab. This TCR was recovered from an adult with an advanced solid tumor such as melanoma, head and neck, liver or kidney cancer. V gene TRBV29-1 combines with J gene TRBJ1-1; D is ambiguous. The CDR3 is CSADNPGNTEAFF. For the CDR3, the DNA is TGCAGCGCCGACAACCCTGGGAACACTGAAGCTTTCTTT.